This T cell receptor beta chain was found in a study of OX40 agonist ivuxolimab in advanced cancers. The overall study: One patient with hepatocellular carcinoma and two with cutaneous melanoma, three in all, had partial responses. Whole-study findings and limits: Fewer expanded clones were found on average in CD4+ than in CD8+ T cells.

V lost 2 bases and J 8 bases, leaving 3 bases between the germline ends. The CDR3 is 11 amino acids. In germline, CDR1 is MDHEN, CDR2 SYDVKM. A remark on this clone: Its antigen is still unknown. Other DNA sequences in this specimen translate into the identical CDR3.

Repertoires were generated with immunoSEQ multiplex PCR, while TCRdb's copy carries only in-frame clones and drops some. The sample has tens of thousands of clones; almost 90% are singletons. The material sequenced was CD4+ or CD8+ T cells sorted from blood, taken in a trial of the OX40 agonist ivuxolimab. The TCR originated in an adult with an advanced solid tumor such as melanoma, head and neck, liver or kidney cancer. The J gene is TRBJ1-4, the V gene TRBV28; D uncertain. The CDR3 region has the DNA TGTGCCAGCAGTTTAACAGAAAAACTGTTTTTT. Its protein is CASSLTEKLFF. The full variable domain, in which reference TRBV28 and TRBJ1-4 provide the parts outside the CDR3, is DVKVTQSSRYLVKRTGEKVFLECVQDMDHENMFWYRQDPGLGLRLIYFSYDVKMKEKGDIPEGYSVSREKKERFSLILESASTNQTSMYLCASSLTEKLFFGSGTQLSVL.